This TCR beta chain is from a study of T cells in Graves' hyperthyroidism and ophthalmopathy. In germline, CDR1 is LNHDA, CDR2 SQIVND (reference sequence). The CDR3 length is 13 residues. Deletions cut 4 bases from V and 7 bases from J, with 13 bases between. On this clonotype: Its antigen is still unknown.

Fresh peripheral blood, about 9.3 ml, yielded the PBMCs. The investigators amplified TCR beta CDR3 regions from RNA transcripts. First-round RT-PCR with HTBI primers amplified the TCR CDR3 region. TCRdb re-derived calls from the multiplex PCR reads in MiXCR, one entry per CDR3 protein. This sample has 370,000 or so distinct CDR3 sequences, with about 13% found just once. General observations from the study: Clonotypes that were expanded in thyroid above 0.001 mostly appeared in blood too.

The chain combines TRBV19 with TRBJ2-5, with a weak D call TRBD1 (5 bases). The sequenced sample was blood. This TCR came from a man aged 30 to 39 with Graves' hyperthyroidism that later progressed to Graves' ophthalmopathy. The CDR3 reads CASSNQGFGTQYF. The CDR3, as DNA: TGTGCCAGTAGTAATCAGGGATTCGGGACCCAGTACTTC.